This T cell receptor beta chain originates from a study of blood T cell repertoires in COVID-19. Study-wide background: Sample material is recorded as cDNA or gDNA derived from T cells, B-cell-depleted T cells, or PBMCs.

Method: immunoSEQ multiplex PCR; TCRdb's copy keeps in-frame clones and lacks some. Counted here are more than 100,000 clones, around four fifths occurring once; the ten biggest clones make up roughly 16%. CDR1 and CDR2 (germline): MNHEY, SVGEGT. There are 14 residues in the CDR3. V was shortened by 4 bases and J by 2 bases, with 12 bases between the two germline ends. The TCR originated in a man between 60 and 75 years old with active or convalescent COVID-19. Sequenced input: peripheral blood. The rearrangement links TRBV6-2 or TRBV6-3 to TRBJ2-7; TRBD2 is a possible D gene (6 bases). CDR3: CASSLGGSTYEQYF. For the CDR3, the DNA is TGTGCCAGCAGTTTAGGAGGGAGCACCTACGAGCAGTACTTC.